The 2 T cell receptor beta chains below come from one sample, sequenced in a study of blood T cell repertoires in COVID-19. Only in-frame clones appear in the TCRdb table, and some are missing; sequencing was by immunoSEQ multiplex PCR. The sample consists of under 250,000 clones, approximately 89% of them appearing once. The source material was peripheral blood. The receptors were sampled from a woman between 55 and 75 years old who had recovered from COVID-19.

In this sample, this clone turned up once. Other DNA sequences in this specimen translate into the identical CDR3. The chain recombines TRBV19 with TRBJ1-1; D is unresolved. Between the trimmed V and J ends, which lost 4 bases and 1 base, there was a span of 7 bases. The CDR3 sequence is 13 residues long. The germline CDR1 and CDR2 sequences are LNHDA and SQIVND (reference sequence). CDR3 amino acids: CASSTTANTEAFF. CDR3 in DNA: TGTGCCAGTAGTACCACAGCGAACACTGAAGCTTTCTTT.

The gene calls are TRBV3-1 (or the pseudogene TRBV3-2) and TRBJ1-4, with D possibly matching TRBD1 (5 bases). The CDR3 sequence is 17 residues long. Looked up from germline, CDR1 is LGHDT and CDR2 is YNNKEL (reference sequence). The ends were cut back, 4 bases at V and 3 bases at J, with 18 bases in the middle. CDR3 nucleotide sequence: TGTGCCAGCAGCCCGCAAGTGGGGGGGTTCGCTAATGAAAAACTGTTTTTT. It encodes CASSPQVGGFANEKLFF.